The next 29 T cell receptor beta chains were all read from a single sample in a study of blood T cell repertoires in COVID-19 (dated by TCRdb to 2019 to 2021). Libraries were built with the immunoSEQ multiplex PCR assay. TCRdb provides this immuneACCESS table in a form limited to in-frame rearrangements. Some clones are lacking; in checked studies, under half of them reflect an unresolved V gene, and why the rest are absent is not known. This sample gives 150,000 to 200,000 clones in total; more than 80% of them show up just once. The ten largest clones take up 6.5% to 10% of the sample. Sequenced: peripheral blood. Receptors were obtained from a woman in her fifties or sixties with acute or convalescent COVID-19.

The genes are TRBV19 and TRBJ1-1, with TRBD1 matching 7 bases. V lost 0 bases, J lost 6 bases, and 16 bases stayed unmatched. This CDR3 is built from 18 residues. Germline V gene lookup returns CDR1 LNHDA and CDR2 SQIVND (reference sequence). CDR3 coding DNA: TGTGCCAGTAGTATAGAAGGGGGCCCAACAGGGAAAGGGGCTGAAGCTTTCTTT. Protein product: CASSIEGGPTGKGAEAFF.

This clone was seen once. The J gene is TRBJ2-1, the V gene TRBV4-2; 8 nucleotides align to TRBD2. J gave up 0 bases and V 1 base, and 5 bases lay outside the gene matches. Germline loops: CDR1 LGHNA, CDR2 YNFKEQ. The CDR3 has 17 residues. Here the CDR3 DNA reads TGTGCCAGCAGCCAAGCATTAAGCGGGAGCTCCTACAATGAGCAGTTCTTC. Amino acid sequence: CASSQALSGSSYNEQFF.

The chain is built from TRBV27 and TRBJ2-3; 8 nucleotides agree with TRBD1. This CDR3 has 16 amino acids. V dropped 2 bases and J dropped 0; count of bases not matched to a gene: 4. Germline assignment: CDR1 MNHEY and CDR2 SMNVEV (reference sequence). The CDR3 sequence: CASSLATGVSTDTQYF. The CDR3 DNA is TGTGCCAGCAGTTTAGCGACAGGGGTGAGCACAGATACGCAGTATTTT.

This clone occurred a few times. The chain employs TRBV7-8 and TRBJ2-3; 8 positions agree with TRBD2. The CDR3 covers 17 residues. Germline loops: CDR1 SGHVS, CDR2 FQNEAQ. After removal of 3 bases from V and 2 bases from J, the junction contained 10 bases not matched to a gene. CDR3 sequence (DNA): TGTGCCAGCAGCTTCGGGAGGGCCCCCTTTTACACAGATACGCAGTATTTT. Residues: CASSFGRAPFYTDTQYF. Full variable domain (missing parts from reference TRBV7-8 and TRBJ2-3): GAGVSQSPRYKVAKRGQDVALRCDPISGHVSLFWYQQALGQGPEFLTYFQNEAQLDKSGLPSDRFFAERPEGSVSTLKIQRTQQEDSAVYLCASSFGRAPFYTDTQYFGPGTRLTVL.

Note on this clone: Other DNA sequences in this sample translate to the same CDR3. The V and J genes are TRBV7-3 and TRBJ2-3, with 9 bases matching TRBD2. In germline, CDR1 is SGHTA, CDR2 FQGTGA. The CDR3 is 15 amino acids. The V and J ends lost 5 bases and 0 bases, in that order; junction bases with no gene match: 3. For the CDR3, the DNA is TGTGCCAGCAGCCAAGCGGGAGGTAGCACAGATACGCAGTATTTT. This sequence encodes CASSQAGGSTDTQYF.

The rearrangement joins TRBV7-9 to TRBJ1-4; 9 bases are a match to TRBD1. From germline, CDR1 is SEHNR and CDR2 FQNEAQ (reference sequence). Unmatched junction bases numbered 8, after V lost 5 bases and J lost 7 bases. The CDR3 covers 15 residues. CDR3: CASSPTGGSGEKLFF. DNA of the CDR3: TGTGCCAGCAGCCCCACAGGGGGCTCTGGTGAAAAACTGTTTTTT.

This clone was seen just once. V and J are TRBV2 and TRBJ1-2; possible D gene TRBD1, 5 bases. The V and J ends lost 1 base and 6 bases respectively, with 9 bases between them. The CDR3 length is 13 residues. Germline loops: CDR1 SNHLY, CDR2 FYNNEI. The CDR3 spells CASSEVRAHGYTF. The CDR3 coding sequence is TGTGCCAGCAGTGAAGTCAGGGCTCATGGCTACACCTTC.

This clone was recorded only once. The CDR3 DNA reads as TGTGCCAGCCAGCCGGGGGCTAGCGGGAGTCTAGCAGAGACCCAGTACTTC. It encodes CASQPGASGSLAETQYF. This chain connects TRBV6-4 to TRBJ2-5; the match to TRBD2 covers 10 bases. Germline V gene lookup returns CDR1 MRHNA and CDR2 SNTAGT. CDR3 length equals 17 residues. V dropped 8 bases and J dropped 4; count of bases not matched to a gene: 16.

As DNA, the CDR3 is TGCGCCAGCAGTCAGCAGGGCTCTGGAAACACCATATATTTT. Its translation: CASSQQGSGNTIYF. The chain joins TRBV5-1 to TRBJ1-3; tentative D call: TRBD1 (5 bases). Trimming took 5 bases from V and 0 from J, leaving 9 bases between them. The CDR3 spans 14 residues. The germline gives CDR1 SGHRS, CDR2 YFSETQ.

The chain couples TRBV7-3 to TRBJ1-4, with D unresolved. CDR1 SGHTA and CDR2 FQGTGA come from the germline V gene. There are 13 residues in the CDR3. V lost 5 bases and J lost 8, with 12 bases in between. DNA for the CDR3: TGTGCCAGCAGCCCAGGTCCCCCGGAAAAACTGTTTTTT. Its translation: CASSPGPPEKLFF.

The rearrangement joins TRBV21-1 to TRBJ2-5; the table's D gene call, TRBD1, was not cross checked with the DNA. TRBV21-1 is a known pseudogene. This CDR3 spans 17 amino acids. CDR3 amino acids: CASSKDSWGRLVETQYF. CDR3 DNA sequence: TGTGCCAGCAGCAAAGATTCGTGGGGCAGGCTTGTAGAGACCCAGTACTTC.

The rearrangement uses TRBV12-3 or TRBV12-4 and TRBJ1-2, with D perhaps TRBD1 (5 bases). Trimming left V 6 bases short and J 6 bases short, with 14 bases between. The length of the CDR3 is 13 residues. In DNA form, the CDR3 reads TGTGCCAGCAGCCCCACCGGGACTAATGGCTACACCTTC. Its protein is CASSPTGTNGYTF.

This clone has a single count. The genes are TRBV24-1 and TRBJ2-1; the D gene is possibly TRBD1 (6 bases). V lost 7 bases, J lost 5 bases, and 8 bases lay in between. CDR1 and CDR2 (germline): KGHDR, SFDVKD. The CDR3 sequence is 12 residues long. For the CDR3, the DNA is TGTGCCACCAGGGACAGCGACAATGAGCAGTTCTTC. It specifies CATRDSDNEQFF.

This clone was counted ten times or more. The gene calls are TRBV13 and TRBJ1-3, with no clear D. The CDR3 consists of 17 residues. CDR1 and CDR2 (germline): PRHDT, FYEKMQ (reference sequence). V dropped 3 bases and J dropped 4 bases, with 19 bases sitting between them. Here the CDR3 reads CASSLSGLRREGNTIYF. The CDR3 nucleotides read TGTGCCAGCAGCTTGTCGGGCCTCCGGCGGGAAGGAAACACCATATATTTT. The full variable domain, with the rest looked up from reference TRBV13 and TRBJ1-3, is AAGVIQSPRHLIKEKRETATLKCYPIPRHDTVYWYQQGPGQDPQFLISFYEKMQSDKGSIPDRFSAQQFSDYHSELNMSSLELGDSALYFCASSLSGLRREGNTIYFGEGSWLTVV.

This clone was seen a few times. The chain employs TRBV12-3 or TRBV12-4 and TRBJ1-1; D might be TRBD1 (6 bases). Deletions cut 6 bases from V and 11 bases from J, with 16 bases between. The CDR3 has 12 residues. The CDR3 protein is CASSPTGTGAFF. The CDR3 DNA reads TGTGCCAGCAGCCCAACAGGGACCGGGGCTTTCTTT.

V usage is TRBV5-1 and J usage is TRBJ2-1, with D perhaps matching TRBD1 (5 bases). The V and J ends lost 0 bases and 7 bases respectively, with 20 bases between them. The germline V gene has CDR1 SGHRS and CDR2 YFSETQ. This CDR3 region has 17 residues. CDR3 region: CASSLAVDQGSSNEQFF. Written as DNA, the CDR3 is TGCGCCAGCAGCTTGGCCGTCGATCAGGGATCCTCGAATGAGCAGTTCTTC.

The chain carries TRBV5-1 and TRBJ1-1, with a weak D call TRBD1 (5 bases). CDR3 length: 18 residues. Trimming pared 2 bases from V and 3 bases from J, leaving 23 bases between. Germline CDR1 reads SGHRS; CDR2 reads YFSETQ. The DNA for the CDR3 is TGCGCCAGCAGCTTTTTTTTAACCCCGGGGGTCCCGGACACTGAAGCTTTCTTT. Encoded protein: CASSFFLTPGVPDTEAFF.

The CDR3 nucleotides are TGTGCCAGCAGTGACGGGGACTCCTATGGCTACACCTTC. Translating gives CASSDGDSYGYTF. The chain couples TRBV6-1 to TRBJ1-2; tentatively, D is TRBD1 (5 bases). Germline V lookup: CDR1 MNHNS, CDR2 SASEGT. The CDR3 is 13 residues long. The V and J ends lost 3 bases and 4 bases respectively, with 9 bases between them.

This clone was recorded a few times. This sequence joins TRBV27 and TRBJ1-2, with D possibly TRBD1 on 5 matching bases. CDR1 and CDR2 from the germline V gene are MNHEY and SMNVEV (reference sequence). This CDR3 has 16 amino acids. The V end lost 0 bases, the J end lost 2 bases, and 13 bases lay between the germline ends. CDR3 amino acids: CASSLSGGTNNYGYTF. In nucleotides, the CDR3 is TGTGCCAGCAGTTTATCTGGGGGGACGAACAACTATGGCTACACCTTC.

V and J are TRBV5-1 and TRBJ1-1; a possible D gene is TRBD1 (6 bases). The V gene lost 4 bases and the J gene lost 4 bases, with 11 bases spanning the gap. Germline assignment: CDR1 SGHRS and CDR2 YFSETQ. The CDR3 sequence is 13 residues long. The CDR3 DNA reads TGCGCCAGCAGCATAGACAGGAGCACTGAAGCTTTCTTT. This translates into CASSIDRSTEAFF.

This clone was counted only a few times. J is TRBJ1-5 and V is TRBV28; perhaps TRBD1 as D (6 bases). This CDR3 spans 13 amino acids. V lost 6 bases, J lost 2 bases, and 8 bases lay in between. Germline CDR1 reads MDHEN; CDR2 reads SYDVKM. The CDR3: CASSSGGNQPQHF. In DNA, the CDR3 is TGTGCCAGCAGCTCAGGGGGCAATCAGCCCCAGCATTTT.

The rearrangement links TRBV5-1 to TRBJ1-4; TRBD1 is a possible D gene (5 bases). Germline V gives CDR1 SGHRS, CDR2 YFSETQ. V was cut by 0 bases and J by 6 bases, with 12 bases left in between. This CDR3 is built from 15 residues. The CDR3 spells CASSLAGRDYEKLFF. The CDR3 region has the DNA TGCGCCAGCAGCTTGGCCGGCAGGGATTATGAAAAACTGTTTTTT.

V gene TRBV7-9 combines with J gene TRBJ1-4; 9 nucleotides align to TRBD1. V lost 5 bases and J lost 7; bases outside the gene matches: 14. The germline V gene encodes CDR1 SEHNR and CDR2 FQNEAQ (reference sequence). CDR3 size: 17 residues. The CDR3: CASSLGQGTNFLEKLFF. CDR3 nucleotides: TGTGCCAGCAGCCTCGGACAGGGGACTAACTTCCTTGAAAAACTGTTTTTT.

The chain uses TRBV6-5 and TRBJ1-6; D is ambiguous. The CDR3 extends over 14 amino acids. Trimming pared 6 bases from V and 6 bases from J, leaving 12 bases between. Germline V lookup: CDR1 MNHEY, CDR2 SVGAGI. CDR3 amino acids: CASSSVGSNSPLHF. In DNA form, the CDR3 reads TGTGCCAGCAGCTCCGTTGGGAGTAATTCACCCCTCCACTTT.

The chain uses TRBV12-3 or TRBV12-4 and TRBJ1-2, with 10 bases matching TRBD1. V lost 9 bases, J lost 4 bases, and 5 bases stayed unmatched. The CDR3 spans 13 residues. CDR3 bases: TGTGCCAGTGGGACAGGGGTTTTCTATGGCTACACCTTC. Translated, it gives CASGTGVFYGYTF.

This sequence joins TRBV7-9 and TRBJ2-6; perhaps TRBD1 as D (5 bases). The CDR3 loop spans 17 amino acids. Trimming took 4 bases from V and 4 from J, leaving 17 bases between them. The V gene's germline CDR1 is SEHNR and CDR2 FQNEAQ (reference sequence). CDR3 in DNA: TGTGCCAGCAGCTCACCAGGGCAGGGCCCCGGGGCCAACGTCCTGACTTTC. This codes for CASSSPGQGPGANVLTF.

This rearrangement joins TRBV7-9 to TRBJ1-1, with D maybe TRBD1 (5 bases). Germline V gene lookup returns CDR1 SEHNR and CDR2 FQNEAQ (reference sequence). The V gene lost 1 base and the J gene lost 5 bases, with 17 bases spanning the gap. The CDR3 runs to 16 residues. CDR3 DNA: TGTGCCAGCAGCTTAGATGGTTGGGGGGAAGTTACTGAAGCTTTCTTT. Its translation is CASSLDGWGEVTEAFF. The full variable domain, in which reference TRBV7-9 and TRBJ1-1 provide the parts outside the CDR3, is DTGVSQNPRHKITKRGQNVTFRCDPISEHNRLYWYRQTLGQGPEFLTYFQNEAQLEKSRLLSDRFSAERPKGSFSTLEIQRTEQGDSAMYLCASSLDGWGEVTEAFFGQGTRLTVV.

The V and J genes are TRBV7-8 and TRBJ1-1; no firm D call. With 1 base removed from V and 1 base from J, the gap between germline ends came to 4 bases. This CDR3 spans 13 amino acids. Germline assignment: CDR1 SGHVS and CDR2 FQNEAQ. CDR3 amino acids: CASSLGRNTEAFF. The CDR3 nucleotides are TGTGCCAGCAGCTTAGGCAGGAACACTGAAGCTTTCTTT.

This clone came up once. This CDR3 reads CASSPTGVSYNEQFF. The CDR3 DNA reads TGTGCCAGCAGCCCGACGGGGGTTTCCTACAATGAGCAGTTCTTC. This chain connects TRBV4-2 to TRBJ2-1; TRBD2 is a possible D gene (6 bases). This CDR3 spans 15 amino acids. CDR1 is LGHNA, CDR2 YNFKEQ, per germline. The V end was cut by 4 bases, the J end by 1 base, with 11 bases between.